What follows are 14 T cell receptor beta chains derived from one specimen sequenced in a study of tumor and adjacent non-tumor tissue in lung cancer (dated 2018 in TCRdb). RNA was isolated from bulk, unsorted tissue, and RNA quality was assessed with a NanoDrop ND-1000 and an Agilent 2100. Library construction relied on multiplex PCR. Sequencer: Illumina HiSeq 2500. TCRbeta libraries were constructed through three rounds of nested PCR with primers (Table S4) according to protocols modified from ARM-PCR. TCRdb cleaned the public reads at Q25 with fastp, built clones with MiXCR and kept in-frame beta chains. Every CDR3 protein is listed once, alongside the most common genes and DNA of its rows. The sample table contains just over 200,000 distinct CDR3 sequences; only one count was recorded for 71% of them. 25% of the sample is held by the ten biggest clonotypes. The source material was lung tumor tissue. The receptors here all came from a man between 60 and 75 years old with non-small cell lung cancer.

In the case of this clonotype: Germline and junction disagree at one end, which may indicate a read error. The chain employs TRBV29-1 and TRBJ1-1; D unclear. The CDR3 extends over 13 amino acids. Germline V lookup: CDR1 SQVTM, CDR2 ANQGSEA. The CDR3 region has the DNA TGCAGCGCGTTCAGGCAGATGAACACTGAAGTTTTCTTT. This encodes CSAFRQMNTEVFF.

A remark on this clonotype: A read error may be the cause here, since a much bigger clone is one base away. The rearrangement uses TRBV20-1 and TRBJ2-1, with 9 bases lining up with TRBD2. The germline V gene encodes CDR1 DFQATT and CDR2 SNEGSKA (reference sequence). The CDR3 consists of 12 residues. As DNA, the CDR3 is TGCAATGCTAGTGGCGGGAGGGTTGAGCAGTTCTTC. Translation: CNASGGRVEQFF.

About this clonotype itself: With a much larger clone just one base away, this may be a read error. J is TRBJ1-4 and V is TRBV4-2; unclear D gene. The ends were cut back, 4 bases at V and 8 bases at J, with 11 bases in the middle. In germline, CDR1 is LGHNA, CDR2 YNFKEQ. The CDR3 spans 13 residues. The CDR3 bases are TGTGCCAGCAGCCGAGCAGGACCGGAAAAACTGTTTTTT. Protein product: CASSRAGPEKLFF.

V gene TRBV5-1 combines with J gene TRBJ2-7; 11 nucleotides agree with TRBD2. CDR3 length: 14 residues. Trimming took 4 bases from V and 2 from J; bases not matched to a gene: 2. Germline lookup yields CDR1 SGHRS and CDR2 YFSETQ. The CDR3 DNA reads as TGCGCCAGCAGCGGTAGCGGGGGGGCCTACGAGCAGTACTTC. It yields the protein CASSGSGGAYEQYF.

This clonotype came up many times. The J gene is TRBJ1-1, the V gene TRBV29-1; D gene ambiguous. Germline-derived CDR1 and CDR2 are SQVTM and ANQGSEA. The CDR3 extends over 11 amino acids. V was pared by 5 bases and J by 5 bases, with 9 bases between. CDR3 sequence (DNA): TGCAGCGTTAGAGAGGCGACTGAAGCTTTCTTT. It translates to CSVREATEAFF.

With respect to this clonotype: This CDR3 is missing its conserved last phenylalanine or tryptophan, likely due to a read error. The rearrangement uses TRBV11-2 and TRBJ2-1; no clear D gene. Trimming left V 1 base short and J 5 bases short, with 3 bases between. The CDR3 has 12 amino acids. CDR1 is SGHAT and CDR2 is FQNNGV in the germline V gene. CDR3 protein: CASSLVDNEQFS. The CDR3 bases are TGTGCCAGCAGCTTAGTGGACAATGAGCAGTTCAGC.

This clonotype was picked up a small number of times. The chain links TRBV7-9 to TRBJ2-2, with D possibly TRBD1 on 7 matching bases. CDR1 and CDR2 (germline): SEHNR, FQNEAQ (reference sequence). The V end lost 2 bases, the J end lost 5 bases, and 15 bases lay between the germline ends. The CDR3 spans 16 residues. Here the CDR3 DNA reads TGTGCCAGCAGCTTATTCAACCAGGGGGGAACCGGGGAGCTGTTTTTT. It is translated as CASSLFNQGGTGELFF. The variable domain in full, completed from reference TRBV7-9 and TRBJ2-2, reads DTGVSQNPRHKITKRGQNVTFRCDPISEHNRLYWYRQTLGQGPEFLTYFQNEAQLEKSRLLSDRFSAERPKGSFSTLEIQRTEQGDSAMYLCASSLFNQGGTGELFFGEGSRLTVL.

This clonotype was seen a single time. The J gene is TRBJ2-3, the V gene TRBV15; 9 bases line up with TRBD2. CDR3 length equals 17 residues. The germline gives CDR1 LNHNV, CDR2 YYDKDF (reference sequence). V gave up 1 base and J gave up 13 bases; unmatched junction bases: 18. The CDR3 nucleotides are TGTGCCACCAGCAGAGGGGGGTTAGCGGGAGTCACAGATATGGAGTATTTT. Translation gives CATSRGGLAGVTDMEYF.

The table lists this clonotype with many counts. The J gene is TRBJ1-4, the V gene TRBV29-1, with TRBD1 matching 11 bases. Germline-derived CDR1 and CDR2 are SQVTM and ANQGSEA. This CDR3 spans 13 amino acids. The trim removed 8 bases at V and 6 bases at J, leaving 5 bases unmatched. CDR3 sequence: CSLRTGGDEKLFF. CDR3 nucleotide sequence: TGCAGCCTCCGGACAGGGGGCGATGAAAAACTGTTTTTT.

As regards this clonotype: A much larger clonotype is one base distant, so this may be a read error. Since no conserved phenylalanine or tryptophan closes the CDR3, a read error is the likely cause. This chain connects TRBV20-1 to TRBJ2-7, with D tentatively TRBD2 (6 bases). The CDR3 loop spans 11 amino acids. In germline, CDR1 is DFQATT, CDR2 SNEGSKA (reference sequence). The V gene lost 3 bases and the J gene lost 7 bases, with 10 bases spanning the gap. The CDR3 loop is CSASRSGEQYY. In DNA form, the CDR3 reads TGCAGTGCTAGCCGCAGCGGGGAGCAGTACTAC.

Only one count was recorded for this clonotype. The junction does not match germline at one end; this may be a read error. The rearrangement uses TRBV11-3 and TRBJ1-1, with 9 bases lining up with TRBD1. This CDR3 is 14 amino acids long. Germline V CDR1 and CDR2: SGHNT, YENEEA. The CDR3 DNA reads as TGTGTCAGCAGCTCTGGGACAGGGTGGATTCAAGCTTTCTTT. It is translated as CVSSSGTGWIQAFF.

The chain uses TRBV4-1 and TRBJ2-1, with D possibly matching TRBD2 (6 bases). Deletions cut 0 bases from V and 3 bases from J, with 9 bases between. Germline loops: CDR1 MGHRA, CDR2 YSYEKL. The CDR3 is 15 amino acids. The CDR3 DNA sequence: TGCGCCAGCAGCCAAGATAATAGCGGCTACAATGAGCAGTTCTTC. It specifies CASSQDNSGYNEQFF.

The table lists this clonotype with a count of one. Germline and junction disagree at one end, which may indicate a read error. J is TRBJ2-3 and V is TRBV20-1; 10 bases are a match to TRBD2. CDR1 and CDR2 from the germline V gene are DFQATT and SNEGSKA (reference sequence). The CDR3 extends over 10 amino acids. The chain's CDR3 is CSAGAGGLGF. For the CDR3, the DNA is TGCAGTGCTGGAGCGGGAGGGCTGGGTTTT.

The genes are TRBV7-8 and TRBJ1-3; D is uncertain. CDR3 length: 15 amino acids. The V end was cut by 1 base, the J end by 3 bases, with 10 bases between. Germline V CDR1 and CDR2: SGHVS, FQNEAQ. The chain's CDR3 is CASSLERGHGNTIYF. The CDR3 coding sequence is TGTGCCAGCAGCTTAGAACGCGGCCATGGAAACACCATATATTTT. Supplemented by reference TRBV7-8 and TRBJ1-3, the full variable domain reads GAGVSQSPRYKVAKRGQDVALRCDPISGHVSLFWYQQALGQGPEFLTYFQNEAQLDKSGLPSDRFFAERPEGSVSTLKIQRTQQEDSAVYLCASSLERGHGNTIYFGEGSWLTVV.